This T cell receptor beta chain originates from a study of identical twins. Germline lookup yields CDR1 LNHDA and CDR2 SQIVND (reference sequence). V lost 8 bases and J 0 bases, leaving 14 bases between the germline ends. The CDR3 extends over 15 amino acids. Template switching introduced a universal primer site, and the cDNA bore unique molecular identifiers. TCRdb re-called the 5' RACE reads through MiXCR, storing one row per CDR3 protein. Of 500,000 or so distinct CDR3 sequences listed, roughly an eighth are singletons. The data also belong to a second study, concerning yellow fever vaccine responses in identical twins. In that study: The authors reported partly convergent, partly personalized vaccine responses in identical twins.

This clonotype originated in a young woman in good health. The sequenced sample was CD4+ T cells sorted from blood. The chain employs TRBV19 and TRBJ1-3; D call uncertain. Here the CDR3 DNA reads TGTGCCAGTGATAAGGACGGAAACTCTGGAAACACCATATATTTT. It is translated as CASDKDGNSGNTIYF.